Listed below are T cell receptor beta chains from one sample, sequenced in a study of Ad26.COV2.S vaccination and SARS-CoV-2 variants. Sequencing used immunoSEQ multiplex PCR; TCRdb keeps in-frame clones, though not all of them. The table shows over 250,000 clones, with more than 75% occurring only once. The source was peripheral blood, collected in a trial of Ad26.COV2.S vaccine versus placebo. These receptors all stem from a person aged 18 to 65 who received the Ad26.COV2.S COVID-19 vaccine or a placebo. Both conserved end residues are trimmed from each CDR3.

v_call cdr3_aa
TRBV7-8 ASSGGQRGNQPQH
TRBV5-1 ASSLLTDSNYGYT
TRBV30 AWISWRGEGYT
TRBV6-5 ASSLGTGTEAF
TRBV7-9 ASSLSGSSYNEQF
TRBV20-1 SASDGRLDYEQY
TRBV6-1 ASSENRVPYGYT
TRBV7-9 ASSKSRQGANVLT
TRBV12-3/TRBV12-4 ASRQGVVGYT
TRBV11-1 ASSDQGLRVTQY
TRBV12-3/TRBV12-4 ASSRQDYGYT
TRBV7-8 ASSPGGQGSNEKLF
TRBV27 ASSYSGANVLT
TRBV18 ASSPGQRYGYT
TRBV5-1 ASSLGLIKNEQF
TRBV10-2 ASSESGGELF
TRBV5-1 ASSLAPNEQF
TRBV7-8 ASSLVQGAPEYT
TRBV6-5 ASKDSYEQY
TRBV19 ASSAYRGGQNLEQF
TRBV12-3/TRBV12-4 ASSLGDSPEQY
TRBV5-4 ASSLSRLAGETDTQY
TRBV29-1 SAAWSYEQY
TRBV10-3 AISDRAYNSPLH
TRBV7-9 ASSLTPDTQY
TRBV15 ATSRAGDEQF
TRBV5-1 ASSFQLAGGTSNEQF
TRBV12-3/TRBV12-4 ASTHYC
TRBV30 AWDWTGVRVQY
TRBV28 AGQTSGVPGTQY
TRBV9 ASSFGDGNTIY
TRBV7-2 ASSLGGTSEAF